These 27 T cell receptor beta chains originate from one sample sequenced in a study of shared clonotypes between healthy human individuals. The assay was immunoSEQ multiplex PCR, and TCRdb's table has in-frame clones only and misses some. Of more than 850,000 clones in the sample, approximately 80% are singletons; the top ten hold more than 0.45%. Sequences were obtained from memory CD4+ T cells from PBMCs. Regarding subset: CD45RA-negative fraction. These receptors all stem from a man aged 18 to 29 in good health. Some clones in this sample may be carry-over from other donors' samples.

The genes are TRBV4-2 and TRBJ2-4; D is perhaps TRBD1 (6 bases). Trimming removed 1 base from V and 0 bases from J, with 13 bases in between. The CDR3 totals 17 residues. Germline CDR1 and CDR2: LGHNA and YNFKEQ. This CDR3 is CASSQGYRVLAKNIQYF. The CDR3 DNA is TGTGCCAGCAGCCAAGGTTACAGGGTACTAGCCAAAAACATTCAGTACTTC.

Here the CDR3 DNA reads TGTGCCAGCAGCTTGGTCAGGGGGGCATATCGAGCTAATGAAAAACTGTTTTTT. Amino acids: CASSLVRGAYRANEKLFF. This chain joins TRBV5-6 and TRBJ1-4, with 7 bases that match TRBD1. This CDR3 is built from 18 residues. Trimming at V came to 0 bases and at J to 3 bases, leaving 11 bases not matched to a gene. Germline assignment: CDR1 SGHDT and CDR2 YYEEEE.

The chain employs TRBV7-2 and TRBJ1-1; no clear D gene. The CDR3 extends over 12 amino acids. V was clipped by 5 bases and J by 7 bases, with 11 bases between them. CDR1 and CDR2 (germline): SGHTA, FQGNSA. Here the CDR3 reads CASSTGPGEAFF. CDR3 nucleotide sequence: TGTGCCAGCAGCACCGGACCGGGTGAAGCTTTCTTT.

On this clone: This sample also contains other DNA sequences that code for the same CDR3. This chain joins TRBV5-1 and TRBJ2-6, with a tentative D call TRBD2 (5 bases). Germline loops: CDR1 SGHRS, CDR2 YFSETQ. There are 15 residues in the CDR3. V lost 1 base, J lost 4 bases, and 9 bases lay in between. CDR3: CASSLSGSGANVLTF. The CDR3 bases are TGCGCCAGCAGCTTGTCGGGATCCGGGGCCAACGTCCTGACTTTC.

The chain links TRBV5-1 to TRBJ2-5; 9 nucleotides align to TRBD1. The V and J ends lost 4 bases and 4 bases, in that order; junction bases with no gene match: 2. This CDR3 is 13 amino acids long. Germline values: CDR1 SGHRS, CDR2 YFSETQ. CDR3 nucleotides: TGCGCCAGCAGCAGGGGACAGGGAGAGACCCAGTACTTC. Translated: CASSRGQGETQYF.

This clone came up a few times. The chain couples TRBV2 to TRBJ2-2, with D hard to call. Trimming took 0 bases from V and 15 from J, leaving 8 bases between them. This CDR3 is 11 amino acids long. Per germline, CDR1 SNHLY and CDR2 FYNNEI. The CDR3 spells CASSEAAVMFF. Written as DNA, the CDR3 is TGTGCCAGCAGTGAAGCGGCCGTGATGTTTTTT.

The gene calls are TRBV19 and TRBJ2-1; a weak D match, TRBD2 (5 bases). The CDR3 is made up of 12 amino acids. Germline V lookup: CDR1 LNHDA, CDR2 SQIVND (reference sequence). V was trimmed by 7 bases and J by 9 bases, leaving 13 bases between them. This chain's CDR3 is CASNGEWGEQFF. The CDR3 coding sequence is TGTGCCAGTAACGGGGAGTGGGGTGAGCAGTTCTTC.

This chain connects TRBV5-1 to TRBJ2-6, with 9 nucleotides matching TRBD2. From germline, CDR1 is SGHRS and CDR2 YFSETQ. This CDR3 spans 17 amino acids. Trimming took 4 bases from V and 0 from J; bases not matched to a gene: 5. The CDR3 DNA follows: TGCGCCAGCAGCGTGACTAGCGGAACCTCTGGGGCCAACGTCCTGACTTTC. Protein product: CASSVTSGTSGANVLTF.

Turning to this clone: Within the sample, other DNA sequences also encode this same CDR3. The gene calls are TRBV7-2 and TRBJ2-5; TRBD2 aligns across 12 bases. V lost 5 bases to trimming and J lost 5 bases; unmatched junction nucleotides: 3. The V gene's germline CDR1 is SGHTA and CDR2 FQGNSA. This CDR3 contains 14 residues. CDR3 protein: CASSLTSGRETQYF. CDR3 nucleotide sequence: TGTGCCAGCAGCCTCACTAGCGGGAGGGAGACCCAGTACTTC.

A few counts support this clone. The rearrangement joins TRBV27 to TRBJ2-7; the match to TRBD1 covers 7 bases. This CDR3 region has 14 residues. Germline assignment: CDR1 MNHEY and CDR2 SMNVEV (reference sequence). V was pared by 6 bases and J by 2 bases, with 7 bases of the junction left unmatched. This CDR3 is CASRNHGQAYEQYF. The CDR3 DNA reads TGTGCCAGCAGGAACCATGGACAGGCCTACGAGCAGTACTTC.

This chain connects TRBV28 to TRBJ1-1; D not resolved. CDR1 and CDR2 from the germline V gene are MDHEN and SYDVKM. The CDR3 runs to 14 residues. Trimming shortened V by 3 bases and J by 3 bases, and 11 bases separated the two germline ends. The CDR3 is CASSFLKTDTEAFF. As DNA, the CDR3 is TGTGCCAGCAGTTTCCTTAAGACGGACACTGAAGCTTTCTTT. The whole variable domain, filled in from reference TRBV28 and TRBJ1-1, reads DVKVTQSSRYLVKRTGEKVFLECVQDMDHENMFWYRQDPGLGLRLIYFSYDVKMKEKGDIPEGYSVSREKKERFSLILESASTNQTSMYLCASSFLKTDTEAFFGQGTRLTVV.

CDR3 nucleotide sequence: TGCAGTGCTACTGAAGCCGAAAAACTGTTTTTT. It codes for CSATEAEKLFF. The chain carries TRBV20-1 and TRBJ1-4; D unclear. CDR1 and CDR2 from the germline V gene are DFQATT and SNEGSKA (reference sequence). This CDR3 has 11 residues. The V end was cut by 4 bases, the J end by 8 bases, with 8 bases between.

In this sample, this clone turned up once. The chain is built from TRBV27 and TRBJ2-5, with TRBD1 matching 9 bases. Per the germline V gene, CDR1 is MNHEY and CDR2 is SMNVEV (reference sequence). V lost 2 bases to trimming and J lost 5 bases; unmatched junction nucleotides: 3. CDR3 length: 14 amino acids. The CDR3, as DNA: TGTGCCAGCAGTTTAGCGACAGGGGGTGAGACCCAGTACTTC. Protein: CASSLATGGETQYF.

CDR3 nucleotides: TGTGCCAGCAGTTTACCGACAGTTAAAGCTTTCTTT. Its translation is CASSLPTVKAFF. This chain links TRBV28 with TRBJ1-1, with D possibly matching TRBD1 (5 bases). Trimming pared 2 bases from V and 9 bases from J, leaving 10 bases between. Per the germline V gene, CDR1 is MDHEN and CDR2 is SYDVKM. This CDR3 is 12 amino acids long. Drawing the rest from reference TRBV28 and TRBJ1-1, the complete variable domain is DVKVTQSSRYLVKRTGEKVFLECVQDMDHENMFWYRQDPGLGLRLIYFSYDVKMKEKGDIPEGYSVSREKKERFSLILESASTNQTSMYLCASSLPTVKAFFGQGTRLTVV.

The chain carries TRBV18 and TRBJ2-7; 11 bases fit TRBD1. V was clipped by 2 bases and J by 5 bases; unmatched bases: 11. Germline CDR1 reads KGHSH; CDR2 reads LQKENI. The CDR3 spans 17 residues. The CDR3 loop is CASSPEIRGQGADEQYF. CDR3 bases: TGTGCCAGCTCACCAGAGATTCGAGGACAGGGGGCAGACGAGCAGTACTTC. Using reference TRBV18 and TRBJ2-7 for the parts outside the CDR3, the full variable domain is NAGVMQNPRHLVRRRGQEARLRCSPMKGHSHVYWYRQLPEEGLKFMVYLQKENIIDESGMPKERFSAEFPKEGPSILRIQQVVRGDSAAYFCASSPEIRGQGADEQYFGPGTRLTVT.

The genes are TRBV10-3 and TRBJ2-5, with TRBD1 matching 9 bases. CDR3 length: 16 residues. V lost 5 bases to trimming and J lost 2 bases; unmatched junction nucleotides: 9. Germline CDR1 reads ENHRY; CDR2 reads SYGVKD. The DNA for the CDR3 is TGTGCCATCAGTCGACAGGGGGGAAGAGGACAAGAGACCCAGTACTTC. Translation gives CAISRQGGRGQETQYF.

The chain joins TRBV18 to TRBJ1-1; D ambiguous. This CDR3 comprises 13 residues. Trimming pared 5 bases from V and 1 base from J, leaving 8 bases between. Germline V gives CDR1 KGHSH, CDR2 LQKENI. This CDR3 reads CASSTDGNTEAFF. In DNA form, the CDR3 reads TGTGCCAGCTCAACGGACGGGAACACTGAAGCTTTCTTT. Full variable domain (outside the CDR3, taken from reference TRBV18 and TRBJ1-1): NAGVMQNPRHLVRRRGQEARLRCSPMKGHSHVYWYRQLPEEGLKFMVYLQKENIIDESGMPKERFSAEFPKEGPSILRIQQVVRGDSAAYFCASSTDGNTEAFFGQGTRLTVV.

This clone was observed a few times. The J gene is TRBJ2-7, the V gene TRBV27; 11 nucleotides agree with TRBD2. Germline CDR1 MNHEY, CDR2 SMNVEV (reference sequence). The CDR3 contains 16 residues. V trimming: 5 bases; J trimming: 0 bases; junction bases outside the gene matches: 6. The CDR3 coding sequence is TGTGCCAGCAGTCGACTGACTAGCGGGGTCTCCTACGAGCAGTACTTC. This gives the protein CASSRLTSGVSYEQYF.

The gene calls are TRBV28 and TRBJ2-3; 8 bases fit TRBD2. This CDR3 has 17 residues. Germline V CDR1 and CDR2: MDHEN, SYDVKM. V was clipped by 3 bases and J by 0 bases; unmatched bases: 8. The DNA for the CDR3 is TGTGCCAGCAGTTTGAGTCGGGCGGGAGGCAGCACAGATACGCAGTATTTT. Translated, it gives CASSLSRAGGSTDTQYF.

This chain uses TRBV25-1 with TRBJ2-3; tentative D call: TRBD2 (5 bases). V was pared by 6 bases and J by 8 bases, with 12 bases between. Per the germline V gene, CDR1 is MGHDK and CDR2 is SYGVNS. CDR3 length: 12 residues. DNA of the CDR3: TGTGCCAGCAGCCCCACGGGATCTACGCAGTATTTT. Translation gives CASSPTGSTQYF. Supplemented by reference TRBV25-1 and TRBJ2-3, the full variable domain reads EADIYQTPRYLVIGTGKKITLECSQTMGHDKMYWYQQDPGMELHLIHYSYGVNSTEKGDLSSESTVSRIRTEHFPLTLESARPSHTSQYLCASSPTGSTQYFGPGTRLTVL.

This clone showed up just once. This chain joins TRBV6-5 and TRBJ2-6, with D tentatively TRBD2 (5 bases). The germline V and J ends were trimmed by 6 bases and 4 bases, with 13 bases remaining between them. The germline CDR1 and CDR2 sequences are MNHEY and SVGAGI. The CDR3 is 15 residues long. This CDR3 reads CASRLGESGANVLTF. The CDR3 DNA reads TGTGCCAGCAGGCTCGGGGAGTCCGGGGCCAACGTCCTGACTTTC.

The V and J genes are TRBV4-1 and TRBJ1-6; TRBD1 matches at 8 bases. V lost 3 bases, J lost 10 bases, and 8 bases stayed unmatched. The CDR3 length is 15 residues. CDR1 MGHRA and CDR2 YSYEKL come from the germline V gene. The CDR3, as DNA: TGCGCCAGCAGCCAGGCCAGGGGGCTCGGGTCACCCCTCCACTTT. This sequence encodes CASSQARGLGSPLHF.

In regard to this clone: The identical CDR3 is also encoded by other nucleotide sequences in the sample. The chain links TRBV5-1 to TRBJ1-2, with D unclear. Trimming cost V 0 bases and J 4 bases, with 7 bases left between them. Germline V CDR1 and CDR2: SGHRS, YFSETQ. This CDR3 has 13 amino acids. CDR3 coding DNA: TGCGCCAGCAGCTTGGAGGGAGGCTATGGCTACACCTTC. This encodes CASSLEGGYGYTF.

V and J are TRBV2 and TRBJ1-2; no definite D call. Germline values: CDR1 SNHLY, CDR2 FYNNEI. The CDR3 extends over 13 amino acids. Deletions cut 4 bases from V and 5 bases from J, with 11 bases between. The CDR3 region has the DNA TGTGCCAGCAGTGTCGAAAAGCCGTATGGCTACACCTTC. The encoded protein is CASSVEKPYGYTF. The full variable domain, in which reference TRBV2 and TRBJ1-2 provide the parts outside the CDR3, is EPEVTQTPSHQVTQMGQEVILRCVPISNHLYFYWYRQILGQKVEFLVSFYNNEISEKSEIFDDQFSVERPDGSNFTLKIRSTKLEDSAMYFCASSVEKPYGYTFGSGTRLTVV.

The V gene is TRBV7-2, the J gene TRBJ2-7, with D tentatively TRBD1 (5 bases). Trimming left V 5 bases short and J 2 bases short, with 13 bases between. CDR1 and CDR2 (germline): SGHTA, FQGNSA. CDR3 size: 14 residues. The CDR3 coding sequence is TGTGCCAGCAGCCCCTCGACAGATCCCTACGAGCAGTACTTC. Its protein is CASSPSTDPYEQYF.

This clone came up a few times. The chain recombines TRBV30 with TRBJ1-1; D might be TRBD1 (6 bases). Germline values: CDR1 GTSNPN, CDR2 SVGIG (reference sequence). The CDR3 runs to 13 residues. Trimming shortened V by 5 bases and J by 0 bases, and 10 bases separated the two germline ends. This CDR3 is CAWGQPMNTEAFF. The CDR3 coding sequence is TGTGCCTGGGGACAGCCCATGAACACTGAAGCTTTCTTT.

The V call is TRBV9, the J call TRBJ1-1; D unresolved. V was shortened by 3 bases and J by 4 bases, with 10 bases between the two germline ends. The CDR3 contains 13 residues. From germline, CDR1 is SGDLS and CDR2 YYNGEE. This chain's CDR3 is CASSGRGITEAFF. CDR3 in DNA: TGTGCCAGCAGCGGTCGGGGAATCACTGAAGCTTTCTTT.